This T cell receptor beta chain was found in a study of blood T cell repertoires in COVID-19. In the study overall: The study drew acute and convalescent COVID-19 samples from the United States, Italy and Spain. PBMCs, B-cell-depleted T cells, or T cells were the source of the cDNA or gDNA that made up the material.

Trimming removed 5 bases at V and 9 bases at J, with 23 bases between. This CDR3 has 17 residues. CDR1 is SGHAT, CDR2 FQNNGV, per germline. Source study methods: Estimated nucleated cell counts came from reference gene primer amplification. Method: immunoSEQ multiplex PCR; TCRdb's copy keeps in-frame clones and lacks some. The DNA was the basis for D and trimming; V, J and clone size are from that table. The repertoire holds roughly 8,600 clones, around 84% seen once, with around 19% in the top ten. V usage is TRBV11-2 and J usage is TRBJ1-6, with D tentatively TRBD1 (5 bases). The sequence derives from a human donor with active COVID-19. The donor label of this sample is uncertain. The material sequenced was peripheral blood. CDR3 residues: CASSPSPRQGRGSPLHF. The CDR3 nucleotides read TGTGCCAGCAGCCCTTCGCCCCGACAAGGAAGGGGTTCACCCCTCCACTTT.